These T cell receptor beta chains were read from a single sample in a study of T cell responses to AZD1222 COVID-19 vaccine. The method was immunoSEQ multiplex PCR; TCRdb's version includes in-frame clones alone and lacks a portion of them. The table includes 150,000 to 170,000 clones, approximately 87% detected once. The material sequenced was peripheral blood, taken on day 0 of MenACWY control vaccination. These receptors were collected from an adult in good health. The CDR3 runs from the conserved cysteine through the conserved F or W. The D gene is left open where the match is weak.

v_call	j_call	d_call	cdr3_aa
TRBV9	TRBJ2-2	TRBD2	CASSVGLAENTGELFF
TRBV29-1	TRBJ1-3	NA	CSAAGRPEGDTIYF
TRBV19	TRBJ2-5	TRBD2	CASSITRLAGVETQYF
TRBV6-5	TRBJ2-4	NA	CATLGLQLAKNIQYF
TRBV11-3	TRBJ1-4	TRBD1	CASSKGDSDEKLFF
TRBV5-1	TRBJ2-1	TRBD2	CASSATSGASNEQFF
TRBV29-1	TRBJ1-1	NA	CSVVYGEGTEAFF
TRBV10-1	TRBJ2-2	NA	CASSDSGELFF
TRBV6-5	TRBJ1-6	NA	CATKPGSFSPLHF
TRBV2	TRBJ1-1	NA	CASSRARGENTEAFF
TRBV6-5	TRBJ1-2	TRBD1	CASSPLGQRNYGYTF
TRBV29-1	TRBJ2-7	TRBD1	CSVPRQGASYEQYF
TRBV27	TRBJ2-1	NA	CASSSAGQYNEQFF
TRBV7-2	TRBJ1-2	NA	CASSLTSGTGVYGYTF
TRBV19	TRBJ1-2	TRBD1	CASSTLDRSYGYTF
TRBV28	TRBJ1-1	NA	CASSLITVNTEAFF
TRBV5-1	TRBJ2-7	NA	CASSSQGEQYF
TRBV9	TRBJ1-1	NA	CASSVGQWMNTEAFF
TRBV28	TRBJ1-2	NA	CASTYSGRVVF
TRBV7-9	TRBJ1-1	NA	CASSSNTEAFF
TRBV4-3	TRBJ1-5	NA	CASSQGHDTYQPQHF
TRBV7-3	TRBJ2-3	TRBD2	CASSSSGRSDTQYF
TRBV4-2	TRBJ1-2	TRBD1	CASSQDRGVGYTF
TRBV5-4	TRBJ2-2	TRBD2	CASSLTSGRVAGELFF
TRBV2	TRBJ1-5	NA	CASSDAERNQPQHF
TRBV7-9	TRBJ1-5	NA	CASSPASFNQPQHF
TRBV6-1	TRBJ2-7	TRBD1	CASSEATGGLSYEQYF